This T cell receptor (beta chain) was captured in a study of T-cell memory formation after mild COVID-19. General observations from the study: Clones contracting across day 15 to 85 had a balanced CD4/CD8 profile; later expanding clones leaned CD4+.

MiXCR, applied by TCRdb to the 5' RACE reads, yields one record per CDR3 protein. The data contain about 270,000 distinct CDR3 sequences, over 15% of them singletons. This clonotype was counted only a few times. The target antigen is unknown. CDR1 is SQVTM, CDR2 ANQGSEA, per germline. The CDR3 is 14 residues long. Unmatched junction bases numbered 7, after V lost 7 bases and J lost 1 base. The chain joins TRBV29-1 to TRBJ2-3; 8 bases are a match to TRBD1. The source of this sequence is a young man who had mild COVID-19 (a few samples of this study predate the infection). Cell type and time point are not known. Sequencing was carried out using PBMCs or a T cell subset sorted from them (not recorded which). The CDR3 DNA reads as TGCAGCGGGGAACCGGGACAGGGCACAGATACGCAGTATTTT. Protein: CSGEPGQGTDTQYF.